One sample yielded the 9 T cell receptor beta chains listed below, sequenced in a study of T-cell reconstitution after alpha-beta-depleted transplantation in children. Preparing the TCRbeta library involved the use of unique molecular identifiers. TCRdb recomputed calls from the PCR reads with MiXCR, one row per CDR3 protein. The table has 150,000 to 250,000 distinct CDR3 sequences, 5% to 7.5% seen once. Sample: PBMCs, taken before TCRalphabeta/CD19-depleted stem cell transplant. The receptors were sampled from a girl younger than two with combined immunodeficiency, due to receive a stem cell transplant.

This clonotype was observed a few times. The gene calls are TRBV7-6 and TRBJ2-2, with 14 bases fitting TRBD2. V lost 2 bases to trimming and J lost 5 bases; unmatched junction nucleotides: 4. This CDR3 is built from 17 residues. CDR1 is SGHVS and CDR2 is FNYEAQ in the germline V gene. The chain's CDR3 is CASSLRLAGGPTGELFF. Here the CDR3 DNA reads TGTGCCAGCAGCTTACGACTAGCGGGAGGGCCAACCGGGGAGCTGTTTTTT.

The rearrangement joins TRBV29-1 to TRBJ2-6; D not certain. CDR1 and CDR2 from the germline V gene are SQVTM and ANQGSEA. This CDR3 is built from 13 residues. V shed 4 bases and J shed 4 bases, with 8 bases lying between them. The CDR3 region is CSVVGGGANVLTF. CDR3 nucleotide sequence: TGCAGCGTTGTGGGTGGCGGGGCCAACGTCCTGACTTTC.

This clonotype occurred once. This chain connects TRBV7-6 to TRBJ2-2; D gene ambiguous. The CDR3 length is 14 residues. CDR1 and CDR2 from the germline V gene are SGHVS and FNYEAQ. The V end lost 1 base, the J end lost 3 bases, and 6 bases lay between the germline ends. The CDR3 loop reads CASSLVRYTGELFF. The CDR3 DNA sequence: TGTGCCAGCAGCTTAGTCCGGTACACCGGGGAGCTGTTTTTT. The full variable domain, rest sourced from reference TRBV7-6 and TRBJ2-2, is GAGVSQSPRYKVTKRGQDVALRCDPISGHVSLYWYRQALGQGPEFLTYFNYEAQQDKSGLPNDRFSAERPEGSISTLTIQRTEQRDSAMYRCASSLVRYTGELFFGEGSRLTVL.

This clonotype has a count of ten or more. J is TRBJ2-1 and V is TRBV29-1; TRBD2 agrees at 9 bases. Germline CDR1 reads SQVTM; CDR2 reads ANQGSEA. The J segment lost 3 bases and the V segment lost 1 base, leaving 4 bases of the junction unmatched. CDR3 length equals 15 residues. The CDR3 coding sequence is TGCAGCGTTGAAGGACTAGCGGATCACTACAATGAGCAGTTCTTC. This sequence encodes CSVEGLADHYNEQFF.

This clonotype was recorded many times. Written as DNA, the CDR3 is TGTGCCAGCAGCTCCTCCCGGGACAGGGGGCACTACGAGCAGTACTTC. This translates into CASSSSRDRGHYEQYF. V gene TRBV7-2 combines with J gene TRBJ2-7; 12 bases map to TRBD1. The CDR3 covers 16 residues. The V gene end was trimmed by 4 bases and the J gene end by 3 bases; junction bases not matched to a gene: 7. Germline values: CDR1 SGHTA, CDR2 FQGNSA.

The chain carries TRBV6-2 or TRBV6-3 and TRBJ2-1; no reliable D call. The CDR3 covers 15 residues. Trimming removed 6 bases from V and 7 bases from J, with 19 bases in between. Germline V gene sequence: CDR1 MNHEY, CDR2 SVGEGT. Here the CDR3 reads CASRRDDFDSNEQFF. The CDR3 bases are TGTGCCAGCAGAAGAGATGATTTTGATTCTAATGAGCAGTTCTTC.

This clonotype showed up many times. V is TRBV12-3 or TRBV12-4 and J is TRBJ2-7; 10 positions agree with TRBD2. The CDR3 spans 13 residues. With V trimmed by 8 bases and J by 3 bases, 4 bases remained unmatched. CDR3 loop: CASLLAGNYEQYF. DNA of the CDR3: TGTGCCAGCTTACTAGCGGGGAACTACGAGCAGTACTTC.

V and J are TRBV12-3 or TRBV12-4 and TRBJ1-5; D possibly corresponds to TRBD1 (6 bases). Trimming left V 3 bases short and J 4 bases short, with 10 bases between. This CDR3 spans 14 amino acids. The CDR3 region is CASSFGDINQPQHF. The CDR3 nucleotides are TGTGCCAGCAGTTTCGGGGACATAAATCAGCCCCAGCATTTT.

In its sample, this clonotype was seen many times. The rearrangement uses TRBV29-1 and TRBJ2-6; D unclear. Germline loops: CDR1 SQVTM, CDR2 ANQGSEA. This CDR3 has 15 amino acids. V lost 5 bases and J lost 2, with 13 bases in between. In nucleotides, the CDR3 is TGCAGCGTTCCCCCCGAGGCGACTGGGGCCAACGTCCTGACTTTC. Amino acids: CSVPPEATGANVLTF.